Reported below is one T cell receptor beta chain. Trimming cost V 10 bases and J 4 bases; bases outside gene matches: 9. The CDR3 extends over 13 amino acids. Germline CDR1 and CDR2: ENHRY and SYGVKD. These data originate in a study of radiotherapy plus CTLA-4 blockade in lung cancer. TCRdb's copy holds only in-frame clones and misses some; the assay was immunoSEQ multiplex PCR. Of about 43,000 clones detected, 60% to 70% appear once; the ten largest clones hold 20% to 25%. This specimen consisted of peripheral blood, obtained from a patient treated with radiotherapy plus ipilimumab. The TCR sequence derives from a human donor with non-small cell lung cancer who had a partial response to radiotherapy plus ipilimumab. V usage is TRBV10-3 and J usage is TRBJ1-2; TRBD1 matches 7 bases. In nucleotides, the CDR3 is TGTGCCACACGAGACGACAGGGCCTATGGCTACACCTTC. The encoded protein is CATRDDRAYGYTF.